The next 14 T cell receptor beta chains were all read from a single sample in a study of Tregs in tolerant kidney transplant recipients. The protocol was immunoSEQ multiplex PCR, while the TCRdb copy is restricted to in-frame clones and leaves out a portion. The top ten hold around 0.64% of the sample, which has roughly 250,000 clones, about 80% seen once. The sequenced sample consisted of CD4+ T cells from blood. The receptors were sampled from a human donor in good health.

The rearrangement links TRBV15 to TRBJ1-3, with D uncertain. CDR1 and CDR2 (germline): LNHNV, YYDKDF (reference sequence). This CDR3 is built from 16 residues. V lost 2 bases, J lost 7 bases, and 18 bases lay in between. The CDR3 loop is CATSRRPKRALNTIYF. The DNA of the CDR3 is TGTGCCACCAGCAGACGGCCCAAGCGGGCCCTGAACACCATATATTTT. The full variable domain, completed using reference TRBV15 and TRBJ1-3, is DAMVIQNPRYQVTQFGKPVTLSCSQTLNHNVMYWYQQKSSQAPKLLFHYYDKDFNNEADTPDNFQSRRPNTSFCFLDIRSPGLGDTAMYLCATSRRPKRALNTIYFGEGSWLTVV.

The chain recombines TRBV11-1 with TRBJ1-3; a possible D gene is TRBD1 (6 bases). CDR3 length: 19 residues. The germline V gene has CDR1 SGHAT and CDR2 FQDESV (reference sequence). Trimming took 5 bases from V and 0 from J, leaving 23 bases between them. The CDR3 sequence is CASSPGHPSEESSGNTIYF. CDR3 coding DNA: TGTGCCAGCAGCCCGGGACACCCCAGCGAGGAGAGCTCTGGAAACACCATATATTTT.

V usage is TRBV11-2 and J usage is TRBJ2-1; D gene uncertain. Germline CDR1 reads SGHAT; CDR2 reads FQNNGV. The CDR3 is 12 residues long. The V end lost 2 bases, the J end lost 10 bases, and 9 bases lay between the germline ends. DNA for the CDR3: TGTGCCAGCAGCTTAAGGCTAGGGGAGCAGTTCTTC. Translation gives CASSLRLGEQFF.

The chain uses TRBV18 and TRBJ1-4; TRBD1 is a possible D gene (5 bases). In germline, CDR1 is KGHSH, CDR2 LQKENI. CDR3 length equals 15 residues. The V end was cut by 2 bases, the J end by 8 bases, with 15 bases between. DNA of the CDR3: TGTGCCAGCTCACCAGCCTCTACAGGAAGAGAAAAACTGTTTTTT. Its translation is CASSPASTGREKLFF. Complete variable domain (other parts from reference TRBV18 and TRBJ1-4): NAGVMQNPRHLVRRRGQEARLRCSPMKGHSHVYWYRQLPEEGLKFMVYLQKENIIDESGMPKERFSAEFPKEGPSILRIQQVVRGDSAAYFCASSPASTGREKLFFGSGTQLSVL.

V gene TRBV30 combines with J gene TRBJ2-3; 8 positions match TRBD1. J was trimmed by 6 bases and V by 3 bases; bases with no gene match: 8. CDR1 is GTSNPN and CDR2 is SVGIG in the germline V gene (reference sequence). The CDR3 consists of 14 residues. DNA for the CDR3: TGTGCCTGGAGGGTGCAGGGGGCGGGGGATACGCAGTATTTT. It is translated as CAWRVQGAGDTQYF.

This chain uses TRBV7-9 with TRBJ1-5; the match to TRBD1 covers 7 bases. V lost 5 bases and J lost 9; bases outside the gene matches: 22. CDR1 is SEHNR and CDR2 is FQNEAQ in the germline V gene (reference sequence). The CDR3 is made up of 18 amino acids. The CDR3 DNA is TGTGCCAGCAGCAATTTACAGGGGCGAGAAGCGGCAAGCACGCCCCAGCATTTT. Translation: CASSNLQGREAASTPQHF.

The rearrangement uses TRBV18 and TRBJ1-1; no reliable D call. The V gene's germline CDR1 is KGHSH and CDR2 LQKENI. This CDR3 has 15 amino acids. V lost 6 bases to trimming and J lost 0 bases, with 14 bases between them. The DNA of the CDR3 is TGTGCCAGCTCCTCCCGCGGACCGATGAACACTGAAGCTTTCTTT. It is translated as CASSSRGPMNTEAFF.

The CDR3 reads CASSDRGRPNYGYTF. The DNA of the CDR3 is TGTGCCAGCAGTGACCGCGGGAGGCCTAACTATGGCTACACCTTC. The rearrangement links TRBV6-1 to TRBJ1-2; D ambiguous. Germline CDR1 MNHNS, CDR2 SASEGT. CDR3 length: 15 residues. Trimming shortened V by 3 bases and J by 0 bases, and 11 bases separated the two germline ends.

The chain links TRBV10-1 to TRBJ1-5; tentative D call: TRBD1 (5 bases). V was pared by 3 bases and J by 4 bases, with 10 bases between. Germline values: CDR1 WNHNN, CDR2 SYGVQD (reference sequence). This CDR3 is built from 14 residues. The CDR3 spells CASSDPRQNQPQHF. As DNA, the CDR3 is TGCGCCAGCAGTGATCCCCGACAGAATCAGCCCCAGCATTTT.

The chain couples TRBV11-2 to TRBJ1-1; unclear D gene. The germline V gene encodes CDR1 SGHAT and CDR2 FQNNGV. Trimming took 1 base from V and 4 from J, leaving 10 bases between them. CDR3 length: 14 amino acids. Written as DNA, the CDR3 is TGTGCCAGCAGCTTAGGCCCAGGAGGCACTGAAGCTTTCTTT. Protein: CASSLGPGGTEAFF.

The rearrangement uses TRBV6-5 and TRBJ2-7; TRBD1 agrees at 10 bases. With V trimmed by 6 bases and J by 1 base, 6 bases remained unmatched. The CDR3 spans 15 residues. Looked up from germline, CDR1 is MNHEY and CDR2 is SVGAGI. In nucleotides, the CDR3 is TGTGCCAGCAGCGCAGACAGGGGGCTTTCCTACGAGCAGTACTTC. It yields the protein CASSADRGLSYEQYF.

V and J are TRBV7-3 and TRBJ2-2; TRBD1 aligns across 8 bases. The germline V gene has CDR1 SGHTA and CDR2 FQGTGA. V lost 6 bases, J lost 7 bases, and 10 bases stayed unmatched. This CDR3 comprises 15 residues. CDR3 in amino acids: CASSRRQGAGGELFF. Written as DNA, the CDR3 is TGTGCCAGCAGTCGGCGGCAGGGGGCTGGCGGGGAGCTGTTTTTT. The entire variable domain, with the rest obtained from reference TRBV7-3 and TRBJ2-2, is as follows: GAGVSQTPSNKVTEKGKYVELRCDPISGHTALYWYRQSLGQGPEFLIYFQGTGAADDSGLPNDRFFAVRPEGSVSTLKIQRTERGDSAVYLCASSRRQGAGGELFFGEGSRLTVL.

This clone was recorded only once. V usage is TRBV6-6 and J usage is TRBJ2-7, with D tentatively TRBD1 (5 bases). CDR3 size: 15 residues. The ends were cut back, 6 bases at V and 6 bases at J, with 21 bases in the middle. Germline CDR1 is MNHNY and CDR2 is SVGAGI (reference sequence). This CDR3 reads CASRNFRVRSVEQYF. Here the CDR3 DNA reads TGTGCCAGCAGGAATTTCAGGGTACGGTCTGTCGAGCAGTACTTC.

The chain has TRBV29-1 and TRBJ2-5, with D maybe TRBD2 (5 bases). Trimming pared 6 bases from V and 5 bases from J, leaving 10 bases between. The CDR3 is 11 amino acids. The germline V gene encodes CDR1 SQVTM and CDR2 ANQGSEA. The CDR3 DNA is TGCAGCGTACTAGTAGCGGAGACCCAGTACTTC. Protein product: CSVLVAETQYF.